This entry lists 16 T cell receptor beta chains sequenced from one sample in a study of blood T cell repertoires in COVID-19. Libraries were prepared by immunoSEQ multiplex PCR; TCRdb keeps only in-frame clonotypes and omits some of them. The data show 120,000 to 150,000 clones, around 80% seen once. The material sequenced was peripheral blood. These receptors came from a man between 60 and 75 years old with active or convalescent COVID-19.

J is TRBJ1-3 and V is TRBV7-9; TRBD1 agrees at 7 bases. The CDR3 runs 16 residues. The ends lost 5 bases at V and 0 bases at J; junction bases unmatched: 7. The germline gives CDR1 SEHNR, CDR2 FQNEAQ (reference sequence). CDR3 in DNA: TGTGCCAGCAGCCCGCGACAGGGTGGCTCTGGAAACACCATATATTTT. It yields the protein CASSPRQGGSGNTIYF.

The chain employs TRBV28 and TRBJ2-3; a possible D gene is TRBD1 (5 bases). V lost 3 bases to trimming and J lost 6 bases, with 16 bases between them. In germline, CDR1 is MDHEN, CDR2 SYDVKM. The CDR3 covers 15 residues. CDR3 protein: CASSLGPRKRDTQYF. The CDR3 DNA sequence: TGTGCCAGCAGTTTGGGGCCCAGGAAAAGGGATACGCAGTATTTT.

The CDR3 is CASSGAWTEAFF. The DNA of the CDR3 is TGTGCCAGCAGTGGGGCTTGGACTGAAGCTTTCTTT. The rearrangement uses TRBV7-9 and TRBJ1-1; D may be TRBD1 (5 bases). Germline V lookup: CDR1 SEHNR, CDR2 FQNEAQ (reference sequence). V lost 6 bases, J lost 5 bases, and 10 bases lay in between. CDR3 length: 12 residues.

This chain uses TRBV7-3 with TRBJ2-3, with 11 bases matching TRBD2. V lost 2 bases, J lost 2 bases, and 3 bases stayed unmatched. In germline, CDR1 is SGHTA, CDR2 FQGTGA. The CDR3 sequence is 16 residues long. As DNA, the CDR3 is TGTGCCAGCAGCTTACCGACTAGCGGGGACACAGATACGCAGTATTTT. Translated: CASSLPTSGDTDTQYF.

This chain connects TRBV6-6 to TRBJ2-1, with D perhaps TRBD1 (6 bases). The germline CDR1 and CDR2 sequences are MNHNY and SVGAGI (reference sequence). The V and J ends lost 2 bases and 4 bases respectively, with 15 bases between them. The CDR3 consists of 16 residues. Written as DNA, the CDR3 is TGTGCCAGCAGTTACCCCATTACAGGGTTTTACAATGAGCAGTTCTTC. It yields the protein CASSYPITGFYNEQFF.

The V gene is TRBV15, the J gene TRBJ1-1; maybe TRBD1 (6 bases). The CDR3 runs to 14 residues. V lost 1 base and J 1 base, leaving 7 bases between the germline ends. Germline V gene lookup returns CDR1 LNHNV and CDR2 YYDKDF (reference sequence). The CDR3 loop reads CATSRGGQNTEAFF. CDR3 nucleotide sequence: TGTGCCACCAGCAGAGGGGGACAGAACACTGAAGCTTTCTTT.

The J gene is TRBJ1-5, the V gene TRBV19; D gene ambiguous. CDR3 length: 14 amino acids. Germline CDR1 and CDR2: LNHDA and SQIVND (reference sequence). The V gene lost 2 bases and the J gene lost 0 bases, with 5 bases spanning the gap. CDR3 bases: TGTGCCAGTAGTATAACCTATAGCAATCAGCCCCAGCATTTT. Translating it yields CASSITYSNQPQHF.

V and J are TRBV7-9 and TRBJ2-1, with TRBD2 identical over 8 bases. V was pared by 5 bases and J by 0 bases, with 9 bases of the junction left unmatched. This CDR3 contains 17 residues. Looked up from germline, CDR1 is SEHNR and CDR2 is FQNEAQ (reference sequence). The CDR3 DNA sequence: TGTGCCAGCAGCCGTCTAGCGGGCCTAAGCTCCTACAATGAGCAGTTCTTC. It translates to CASSRLAGLSSYNEQFF.

The CDR3 DNA reads as TGTGCCAGCAGGCGGGCGGGAGAAGATACGCAGTATTTT. This gives the protein CASRRAGEDTQYF. The chain couples TRBV14 to TRBJ2-3; TRBD2 matches 7 bases. CDR1 SGHDN and CDR2 FVKESK come from the germline V gene. CDR3 length: 13 residues. Losses at the gene ends were 6 bases for V and 5 bases for J; bases not matched to a gene: 5. Supplemented by reference TRBV14 and TRBJ2-3, the full variable domain reads EAGVTQFPSHSVIEKGQTVTLRCDPISGHDNLYWYRRVMGKEIKFLLHFVKESKQDESGMPNNRFLAERTGGTYSTLKVQPAELEDSGVYFCASRRAGEDTQYFGPGTRLTVL.

The rearrangement links TRBV24-1 to TRBJ1-2; 11 bases fit TRBD1. J was trimmed by 5 bases and V by 4 bases; bases with no gene match: 11. Germline CDR1 and CDR2: KGHDR and SFDVKD. There are 17 residues in the CDR3. CDR3 amino acids: CATSDRRGQGVTYGYTF. CDR3 bases: TGTGCCACCAGTGACCGCAGGGGACAGGGGGTGACTTATGGCTACACCTTC.

The chain joins TRBV2 to TRBJ2-2; possibly TRBD2 for D (5 bases). There are 15 residues in the CDR3. The germline gives CDR1 SNHLY, CDR2 FYNNEI. V was pared by 7 bases and J by 0 bases, with 12 bases between. CDR3 sequence reads: CASNFGLTNTGELFF. CDR3 in DNA: TGTGCCAGCAATTTCGGACTTACGAACACCGGGGAGCTGTTTTTT.

V gene TRBV5-1 combines with J gene TRBJ2-2; possible D gene TRBD2, 7 bases. The V end was cut by 3 bases, the J end by 0 bases, with 21 bases between. This CDR3 is 19 amino acids long. Germline CDR1 SGHRS, CDR2 YFSETQ. This CDR3 reads CASSSSRGRENPNTGELFF. The CDR3 DNA follows: TGCGCCAGCAGCTCCTCTAGGGGGAGGGAGAACCCGAACACCGGGGAGCTGTTTTTT.

This sequence joins TRBV30 and TRBJ2-1, with 10 bases aligning to TRBD2. V lost 7 bases, J lost 0 bases, and 9 bases stayed unmatched. Germline values: CDR1 GTSNPN, CDR2 SVGIG (reference sequence). The CDR3 is made up of 16 amino acids. The CDR3 loop is CASFGTSASSYNEQFF. Written as DNA, the CDR3 is TGTGCCTCGTTTGGGACTAGCGCTAGCTCCTACAATGAGCAGTTCTTC.

The table lists this clone with a count of one. This CDR3 reads CASSSGQGSNQPQHF. CDR3 nucleotide sequence: TGTGCCAGCTCATCGGGACAGGGGAGCAATCAGCCCCAGCATTTT. This chain joins TRBV18 and TRBJ1-5, with 10 bases that match TRBD1. This CDR3 has 15 residues. V dropped 5 bases and J dropped 1; count of bases not matched to a gene: 2. Looked up from germline, CDR1 is KGHSH and CDR2 is LQKENI.

The CDR3 loop is CASLTQGGGYTF. The CDR3 coding sequence is TGTGCCAGCCTTACACAGGGGGGCGGCTACACCTTC. The chain carries TRBV2 and TRBJ1-2, with 8 bases identical to TRBD1. The ends lost 8 bases at V and 8 bases at J; junction bases unmatched: 7. CDR1 is SNHLY and CDR2 is FYNNEI in the germline V gene. This CDR3 has 12 residues.

This clone was counted at least ten times. The chain employs TRBV9 and TRBJ2-2; 7 positions agree with TRBD2. The CDR3 extends over 16 amino acids. Unmatched junction bases numbered 8, after V lost 0 bases and J lost 6 bases. Per the germline V gene, CDR1 is SGDLS and CDR2 is YYNGEE. The DNA for the CDR3 is TGTGCCAGCAGCGTAGGGCTAGCGGTAGGAGCCGGGGAGCTGTTTTTT. Protein sequence: CASSVGLAVGAGELFF.